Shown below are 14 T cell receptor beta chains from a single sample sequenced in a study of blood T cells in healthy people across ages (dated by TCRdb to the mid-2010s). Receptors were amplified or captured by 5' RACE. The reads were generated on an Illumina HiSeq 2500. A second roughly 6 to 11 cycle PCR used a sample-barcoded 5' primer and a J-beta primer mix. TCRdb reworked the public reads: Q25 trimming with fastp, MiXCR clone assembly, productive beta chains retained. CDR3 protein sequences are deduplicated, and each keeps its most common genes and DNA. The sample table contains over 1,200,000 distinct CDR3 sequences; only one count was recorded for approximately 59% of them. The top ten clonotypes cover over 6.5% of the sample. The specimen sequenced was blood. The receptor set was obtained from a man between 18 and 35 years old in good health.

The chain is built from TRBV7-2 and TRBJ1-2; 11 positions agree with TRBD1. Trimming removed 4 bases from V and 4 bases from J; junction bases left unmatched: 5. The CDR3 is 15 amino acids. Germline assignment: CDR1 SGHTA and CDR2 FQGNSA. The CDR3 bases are TGTGCCAGCAGCTCAAGGACAGGGGGCCCCTATGGCTACACCTTC. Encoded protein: CASSSRTGGPYGYTF.

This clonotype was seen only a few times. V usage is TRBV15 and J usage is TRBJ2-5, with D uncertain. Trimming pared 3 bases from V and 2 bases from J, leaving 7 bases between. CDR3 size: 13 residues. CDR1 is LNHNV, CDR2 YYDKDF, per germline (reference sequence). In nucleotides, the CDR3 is TGTGCCACCAGCAGTGATATACAAGAGACCCAGTACTTC. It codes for CATSSDIQETQYF.

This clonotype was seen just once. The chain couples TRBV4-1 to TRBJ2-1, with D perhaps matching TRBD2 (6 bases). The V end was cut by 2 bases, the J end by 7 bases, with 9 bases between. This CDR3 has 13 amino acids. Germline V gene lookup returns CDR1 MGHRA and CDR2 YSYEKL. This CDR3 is CASSQLAWNEQFF. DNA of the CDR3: TGCGCCAGCAGCCAACTAGCGTGGAATGAGCAGTTCTTC.

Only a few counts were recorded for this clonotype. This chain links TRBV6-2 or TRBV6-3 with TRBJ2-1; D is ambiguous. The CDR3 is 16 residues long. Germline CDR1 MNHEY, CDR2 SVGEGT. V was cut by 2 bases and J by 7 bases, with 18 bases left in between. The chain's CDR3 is CASSYGWVSPDNEQFF. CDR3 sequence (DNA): TGTGCCAGCAGTTACGGATGGGTCTCACCGGATAATGAGCAGTTCTTC.

CDR3 in amino acids: CASSPLSGRFYEQYF. As DNA, the CDR3 is TGTGCCAGCAGTCCCCTTTCAGGCCGATTCTACGAGCAGTACTTC. The rearrangement uses TRBV28 and TRBJ2-5; no reliable D call. Gene TRBJ2-7 matches the end of the DNA better, so the J call may be wrong. The V gene's germline CDR1 is MDHEN and CDR2 SYDVKM. CDR3 size: 15 residues.

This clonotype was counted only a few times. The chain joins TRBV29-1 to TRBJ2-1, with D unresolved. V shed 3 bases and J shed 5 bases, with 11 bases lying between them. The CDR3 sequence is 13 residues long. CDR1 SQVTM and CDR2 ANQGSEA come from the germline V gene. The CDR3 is CSVETPSDNEQFF. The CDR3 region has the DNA TGCAGCGTTGAGACTCCGAGTGACAATGAGCAGTTCTTC.

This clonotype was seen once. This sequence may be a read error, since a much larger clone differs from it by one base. The CDR3: CASSLDETQFF. The CDR3 region has the DNA TGTGCCAGCAGCTTAGATGAGACCCAGTTCTTC. The rearrangement uses TRBV11-2 and TRBJ2-1, with D unresolved. The CDR3 contains 11 residues. Germline V gives CDR1 SGHAT, CDR2 FQNNGV. Trimming removed 0 bases at V and 13 bases at J, with 7 bases between.

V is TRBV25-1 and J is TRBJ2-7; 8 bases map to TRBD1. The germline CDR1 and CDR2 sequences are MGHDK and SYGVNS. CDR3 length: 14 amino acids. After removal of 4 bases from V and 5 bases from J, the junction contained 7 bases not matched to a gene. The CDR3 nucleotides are TGTGCCAGCAGTGGGCAGGGGGCTGTCAACGAGCAGTACTTC. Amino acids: CASSGQGAVNEQYF.

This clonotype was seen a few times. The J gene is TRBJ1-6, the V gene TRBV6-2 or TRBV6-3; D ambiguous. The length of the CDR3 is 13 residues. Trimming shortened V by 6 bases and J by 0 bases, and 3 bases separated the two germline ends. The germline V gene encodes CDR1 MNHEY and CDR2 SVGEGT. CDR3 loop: CASRGSYNSPLHF. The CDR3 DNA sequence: TGTGCCAGCAGAGGCTCCTATAATTCACCCCTCCACTTT.

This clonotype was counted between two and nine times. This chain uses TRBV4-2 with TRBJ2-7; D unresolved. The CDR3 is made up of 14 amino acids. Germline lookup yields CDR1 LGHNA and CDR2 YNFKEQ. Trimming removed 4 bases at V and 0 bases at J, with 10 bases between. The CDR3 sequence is CASSPLGPSYEQYF. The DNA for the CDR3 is TGTGCCAGCAGCCCGCTAGGGCCCTCCTACGAGCAGTACTTC.

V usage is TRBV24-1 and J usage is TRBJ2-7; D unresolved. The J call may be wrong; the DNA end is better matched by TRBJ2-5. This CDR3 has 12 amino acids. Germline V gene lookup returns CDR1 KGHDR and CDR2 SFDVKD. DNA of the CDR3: TGTGCCACCAGTGTGACGGGAGAGACCCAGTACTTC. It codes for CATSVTGETQYF.

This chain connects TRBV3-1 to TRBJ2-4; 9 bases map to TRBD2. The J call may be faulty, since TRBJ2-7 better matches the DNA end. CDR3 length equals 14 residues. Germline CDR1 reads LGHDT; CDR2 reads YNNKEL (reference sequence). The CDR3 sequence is CASGRGSGSYEQYF. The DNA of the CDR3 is TGTGCCAGCGGCCGGGGTAGCGGGAGTTACGAGCAGTACTTC.

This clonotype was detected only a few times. CDR3 region: CASSPREGPYNEQFF. DNA of the CDR3: TGTGCCAGCAGCCCTCGGGAGGGCCCCTACAATGAGCAGTTCTTC. The rearrangement uses TRBV13 and TRBJ2-1; TRBD2 aligns across 8 bases. Germline trimming cut 5 bases from V and 2 bases from J; bases unmatched to any gene: 5. The CDR3 runs to 15 residues. The V gene's germline CDR1 is PRHDT and CDR2 FYEKMQ (reference sequence).

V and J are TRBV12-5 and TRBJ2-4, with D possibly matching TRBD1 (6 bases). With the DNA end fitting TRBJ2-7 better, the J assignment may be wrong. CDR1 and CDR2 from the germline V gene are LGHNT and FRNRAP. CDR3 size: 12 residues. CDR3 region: CASGEGGYEQYF. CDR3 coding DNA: TGTGCTAGTGGGGAAGGGGGTTACGAGCAGTACTTC.